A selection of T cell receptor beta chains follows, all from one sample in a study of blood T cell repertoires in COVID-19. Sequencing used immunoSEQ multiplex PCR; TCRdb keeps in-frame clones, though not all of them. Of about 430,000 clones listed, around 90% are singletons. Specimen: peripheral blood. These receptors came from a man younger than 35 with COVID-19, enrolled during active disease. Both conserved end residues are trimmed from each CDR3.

CDR3aa: ASSQPGLAGGDTQY; len: 14; j_gene: TRBJ2-3; v_gene: TRBV4-2
CDR3aa: ASSPARNEQY; len: 10; j_gene: TRBJ2-7; v_gene: TRBV5-5
CDR3aa: ASSGVAGGRDTQY; len: 13; j_gene: TRBJ2-3; v_gene: TRBV27
CDR3aa: ASSLTGGDQPQH; len: 12; j_gene: TRBJ1-5; v_gene: TRBV27
CDR3aa: SASIGRDSPLH; len: 11; j_gene: TRBJ1-6; v_gene: TRBV20-1
CDR3aa: ASSTTSGGQY; len: 10; j_gene: TRBJ2-7; v_gene: TRBV7-9
CDR3aa: ASSQDSSLNEKLF; len: 13; j_gene: TRBJ1-4; v_gene: TRBV3-1/TRBV3-2
CDR3aa: ASSLDGGDQPQH; len: 12; j_gene: TRBJ1-5; v_gene: TRBV5-1
CDR3aa: ASSVSTDTFFGELF; len: 14; j_gene: TRBJ2-2; v_gene: TRBV9
CDR3aa: ASSLAFSGVSGANVLT; len: 16; j_gene: TRBJ2-6; v_gene: TRBV5-1
CDR3aa: ASSPRSSGANVLT; len: 13; j_gene: TRBJ2-6; v_gene: TRBV7-9
CDR3aa: ASGFPGTGSINEAF; len: 14; j_gene: TRBJ1-1; v_gene: TRBV12-5
CDR3aa: ASSKPGQGHLGEQF; len: 14; j_gene: TRBJ2-1; v_gene: TRBV5-8
CDR3aa: ASSADRGRQETQY; len: 13; j_gene: TRBJ2-5; v_gene: TRBV10-2
CDR3aa: AISEPGLAGQETQY; len: 14; j_gene: TRBJ2-5; v_gene: TRBV10-3
CDR3aa: ASRASNQRELF; len: 11; j_gene: TRBJ2-2; v_gene: TRBV6-5
CDR3aa: ASTPQGVSTDTQY; len: 13; j_gene: TRBJ2-3; v_gene: TRBV2
CDR3aa: ASTTGQVYGYT; len: 11; j_gene: TRBJ1-2; v_gene: TRBV19
CDR3aa: AIGGLFTEAF; len: 10; j_gene: TRBJ1-1; v_gene: TRBV10-3
CDR3aa: ASSQEVGQAYEQY; len: 13; j_gene: TRBJ2-7; v_gene: TRBV4-1
CDR3aa: ASSLTSVYEQF; len: 11; j_gene: TRBJ2-1; v_gene: TRBV7-2
CDR3aa: ASSKGQLPYSNQPQH; len: 15; j_gene: TRBJ1-5; v_gene: TRBV5-8
CDR3aa: ASSPFGSGDTQY; len: 12; j_gene: TRBJ2-3; v_gene: TRBV11-2
CDR3aa: ASREGGSTGELF; len: 12; j_gene: TRBJ2-2; v_gene: TRBV3-1/TRBV3-2
CDR3aa: SASRQGQGTDTIY; len: 13; j_gene: TRBJ1-3; v_gene: TRBV20-1
CDR3aa: ASSQESPFGQSRSLNTEAF; len: 19; j_gene: TRBJ1-1; v_gene: TRBV3-1/TRBV3-2
CDR3aa: ASSLDVGSGEQF; len: 12; j_gene: TRBJ2-1; v_gene: TRBV11-3
CDR3aa: ASSFSGRGETQY; len: 12; j_gene: TRBJ2-5; v_gene: TRBV7-2
CDR3aa: ASSSGGFTYNSPLH; len: 14; j_gene: TRBJ1-6; v_gene: TRBV27
CDR3aa: ASSYSVGGNSPLH; len: 13; j_gene: TRBJ1-6; v_gene: TRBV6-5
CDR3aa: ASSVTGGTYEQY; len: 12; j_gene: TRBJ2-7; v_gene: TRBV27
CDR3aa: ASTREGGAGNEQF; len: 13; j_gene: TRBJ2-1; v_gene: TRBV2
CDR3aa: SASSGPLNEKLF; len: 12; j_gene: TRBJ1-4; v_gene: TRBV20-1
CDR3aa: ASSLDNIDTQY; len: 11; j_gene: TRBJ2-3; v_gene: TRBV5-4
CDR3aa: ASSLTLRQDNSPLH; len: 14; j_gene: TRBJ1-6; v_gene: TRBV18
CDR3aa: SVVEGNEKLF; len: 10; j_gene: TRBJ1-4; v_gene: TRBV29-1
CDR3aa: ASSPTSGGNTIY; len: 12; j_gene: TRBJ1-3; v_gene: TRBV18
CDR3aa: ATSDLTRSGDTQY; len: 13; j_gene: TRBJ2-3; v_gene: TRBV24-1
CDR3aa: ASSFPGYNEQF; len: 11; j_gene: TRBJ2-1; v_gene: TRBV27
CDR3aa: ASSSAGGFTGELF; len: 13; j_gene: TRBJ2-2; v_gene: TRBV9
CDR3aa: ASSDSTSATGELF; len: 13; j_gene: TRBJ2-2; v_gene: TRBV6-4
CDR3aa: SVEGGTSGLYNEQF; len: 14; j_gene: TRBJ2-1; v_gene: TRBV29-1
CDR3aa: ASSDPSGHNEQF; len: 12; j_gene: TRBJ2-1; v_gene: TRBV5-1
CDR3aa: ASSSQETQY; len: 9; j_gene: TRBJ2-5; v_gene: TRBV5-8
CDR3aa: ASSKQGQAINTEAF; len: 14; j_gene: TRBJ1-1; v_gene: TRBV2
CDR3aa: ASSDQSDFSYSPHTQY; len: 16; j_gene: TRBJ2-3; v_gene: TRBV2
CDR3aa: ASSGSTQGGFEQF; len: 13; j_gene: TRBJ2-1; v_gene: TRBV19
CDR3aa: ASSFPTGPVEQF; len: 12; j_gene: TRBJ2-1; v_gene: TRBV5-8
CDR3aa: SVEDRGTGSSVAF; len: 13; j_gene: TRBJ1-4; v_gene: TRBV29-1
CDR3aa: ASGDFSYEQY; len: 10; j_gene: TRBJ2-7; v_gene: TRBV2
CDR3aa: ASSQDYAANEQF; len: 12; j_gene: TRBJ2-1; v_gene: TRBV4-1
CDR3aa: ATSSATSADTQY; len: 12; j_gene: TRBJ2-3; v_gene: TRBV15